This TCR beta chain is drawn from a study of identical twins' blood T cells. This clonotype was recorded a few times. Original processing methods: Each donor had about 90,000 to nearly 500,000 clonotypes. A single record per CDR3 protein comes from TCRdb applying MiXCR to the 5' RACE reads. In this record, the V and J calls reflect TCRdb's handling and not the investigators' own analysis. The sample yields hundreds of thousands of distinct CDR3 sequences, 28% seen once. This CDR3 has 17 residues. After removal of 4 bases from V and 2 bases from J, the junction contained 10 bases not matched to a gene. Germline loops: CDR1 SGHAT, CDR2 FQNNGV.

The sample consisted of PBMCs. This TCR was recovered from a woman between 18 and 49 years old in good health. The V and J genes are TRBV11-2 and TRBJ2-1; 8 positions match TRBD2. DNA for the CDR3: TGTGCCAGCAGCTCCCTCGGGAGGGAGGGTACCTACAATGAGCAGTTCTTC. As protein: CASSSLGREGTYNEQFF. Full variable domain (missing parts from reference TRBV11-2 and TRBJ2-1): EAGVAQSPRYKIIEKRQSVAFWCNPISGHATLYWYQQILGQGPKLLIQFQNNGVVDDSQLPKDRFSAERLKGVDSTLKIQPAKLEDSAVYLCASSSLGREGTYNEQFFGPGTRLTVL.